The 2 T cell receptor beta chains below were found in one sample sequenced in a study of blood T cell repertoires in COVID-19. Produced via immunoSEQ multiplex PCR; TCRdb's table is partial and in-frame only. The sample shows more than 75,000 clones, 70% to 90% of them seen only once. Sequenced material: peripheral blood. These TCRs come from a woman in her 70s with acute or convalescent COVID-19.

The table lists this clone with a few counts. The CDR3 region is CASSFWGAADSGELFF. The CDR3 DNA reads TGCGCCAGCAGCTTTTGGGGAGCAGCCGACTCCGGGGAGCTGTTTTTT. The chain combines TRBV5-1 with TRBJ2-2; tentatively, D is TRBD2 (5 bases). From germline, CDR1 is SGHRS and CDR2 YFSETQ. The CDR3 spans 16 residues. The V end lost 2 bases, the J end lost 6 bases, and 17 bases lay between the germline ends.

CDR3 amino acids: CATGTVRNTIYF. CDR3 bases: TGTGCCACGGGGACAGTAAGAAACACCATATATTTT. The V gene is TRBV7-9, the J gene TRBJ1-3; TRBD1 agrees at 7 bases. Germline assignment: CDR1 SEHNR and CDR2 FQNEAQ (reference sequence). The junction had 5 bases not matched to a gene; V was cut back by 10 bases and J by 5 bases. This CDR3 is 12 amino acids long.